The 22 T cell receptor beta chains presented below share a single source sample, sequenced in a study of T-cell memory formation after mild COVID-19. One entry per CDR3 protein, called by TCRdb with MiXCR from the 5' RACE reads. The sample has fewer than 450,000 distinct CDR3 sequences, around a fifth seen once; the top ten hold approximately 12%. Sequenced: PBMCs or a T cell subset sorted from them (not recorded which). Receptors were obtained from an adult woman who had mild COVID-19 (a few samples of this study predate the infection). Cell type and time point are not known.

This clonotype was counted a few times. The chain has TRBV30 and TRBJ2-3, with no clear D. Trimming removed 5 bases at V and 5 bases at J, with 17 bases between. CDR3 length: 14 amino acids. Germline-derived CDR1 and CDR2 are GTSNPN and SVGIG (reference sequence). CDR3 amino acids: CAWQAVNLIDTQYF. CDR3 DNA: TGTGCCTGGCAAGCCGTGAACCTGATAGATACGCAGTATTTT.

The chain has TRBV12-3 or TRBV12-4 and TRBJ2-7; TRBD1 might be the D (5 bases). The CDR3 extends over 13 amino acids. Deletions cut 6 bases from V and 2 bases from J, with 11 bases between. The CDR3 sequence: CASRGDSTYEQYF. CDR3 nucleotide sequence: TGTGCCAGCAGAGGTGACAGTACCTACGAGCAGTACTTC.

J is TRBJ1-1 and V is TRBV27; 7 nucleotides align to TRBD1. The CDR3 length is 13 residues. CDR1 MNHEY and CDR2 SMNVEV come from the germline V gene (reference sequence). V dropped 6 bases and J dropped 5; count of bases not matched to a gene: 6. CDR3 sequence (DNA): TGTGCCAGCAGGTTACAGGGGAGGACTGAAGCTTTCTTT. Translated, it gives CASRLQGRTEAFF.

CDR3 sequence reads: CASSPRADSSYEQYF. CDR3 bases: TGTGCCAGCTCACCACGGGCGGACAGCTCCTACGAGCAGTACTTC. The chain couples TRBV18 to TRBJ2-7; perhaps TRBD1 as D (6 bases). This CDR3 has 15 amino acids. Per germline, CDR1 KGHSH and CDR2 LQKENI. V gave up 1 base and J gave up 0 bases, with 10 bases separating them.

The V gene is TRBV18, the J gene TRBJ1-2, with D possibly being TRBD1 (5 bases). V lost 3 bases to trimming and J lost 7 bases, with 21 bases between them. The CDR3 has 16 residues. Germline-derived CDR1 and CDR2 are KGHSH and LQKENI. CDR3 nucleotide sequence: TGTGCCAGCTCACCCGAGTCGACAGCACTAATCGTTGGCTACACCTTC. Translation gives CASSPESTALIVGYTF.

This chain joins TRBV5-6 and TRBJ2-1, with D tentatively TRBD1 or TRBD2 (5 bases each). The CDR3 has 17 amino acids. Looked up from germline, CDR1 is SGHDT and CDR2 is YYEEEE. V gave up 2 bases and J gave up 0 bases, with 15 bases separating them. Here the CDR3 reads CASSFGTAPSSYNEQFF. In DNA form, the CDR3 reads TGTGCCAGCAGCTTCGGGACCGCTCCGAGCTCCTACAATGAGCAGTTCTTC.

CDR3 in amino acids: CASSSSGGLLGLHDTQYF. In nucleotides, the CDR3 is TGTGCCAGCAGTTCTAGCGGGGGCCTTTTGGGACTACACGATACGCAGTATTTT. The rearrangement joins TRBV6-6 to TRBJ2-3; TRBD2 matches at 10 bases. J gave up 6 bases and V 4 bases, and 16 bases lay outside the gene matches. CDR1 and CDR2 from the germline V gene are MNHNY and SVGAGI (reference sequence). The CDR3 consists of 18 residues.

This chain joins TRBV3-1 and TRBJ2-7; D could derive from TRBD1 or TRBD2 (5 bases each). The CDR3 loop spans 16 amino acids. CDR1 LGHDT and CDR2 YNNKEL come from the germline V gene (reference sequence). The germline V and J ends were trimmed by 5 bases and 3 bases, with 20 bases remaining between them. The CDR3 spells CASSSASSGRGYEQYF. The CDR3 nucleotides are TGTGCCAGCAGCTCAGCCTCATCGGGACGGGGCTACGAGCAGTACTTC.

This clonotype was seen at least ten times. The chain recombines TRBV12-3 or TRBV12-4 with TRBJ1-2; no reliable D call. The V and J ends lost 1 base and 4 bases respectively, with 4 bases between them. This CDR3 has 12 amino acids. The CDR3 nucleotides are TGTGCCAGCAGTTTAGGTTCCTATGGCTACACCTTC. It specifies CASSLGSYGYTF.

This clonotype has just a few counts. This sequence joins TRBV7-3 and TRBJ2-2, with D perhaps matching TRBD2 (5 bases). The V gene's germline CDR1 is SGHTA and CDR2 FQGTGA. This CDR3 region has 14 residues. V was cut by 5 bases and J by 4 bases, with 11 bases left in between. The CDR3 reads CASSTSSPTGELFF. The CDR3 DNA reads TGTGCCAGCAGCACCTCTAGCCCCACCGGGGAGCTGTTTTTT.

This clonotype was counted ten times or more. This chain connects TRBV7-6 to TRBJ2-7; tentatively, D is TRBD2 (5 bases). V lost 1 base and J 3 bases, leaving 16 bases between the germline ends. CDR3 length: 16 amino acids. Germline V gene data show CDR1 as SGHVS and CDR2 as FNYEAQ. The CDR3 coding sequence is TGTGCCAGCAGCTTAGTGGCGGGCTTAGGAATCTACGAGCAGTACTTC. Its protein product is CASSLVAGLGIYEQYF.

V and J are TRBV19 and TRBJ1-1; no definite D call. Germline values: CDR1 LNHDA, CDR2 SQIVND (reference sequence). The V end was cut by 8 bases, the J end by 1 base, with 11 bases between. The CDR3 totals 13 residues. The CDR3 DNA sequence: TGTGCCAGTGCCATAACTGGGAACACTGAAGCTTTCTTT. Protein: CASAITGNTEAFF.

The table lists this clonotype with many counts. This chain connects TRBV5-6 to TRBJ2-7; 8 positions agree with TRBD1. The CDR3 runs to 14 residues. CDR1 and CDR2 (germline): SGHDT, YYEEEE. The junction had 4 bases not matched to a gene; V was cut back by 2 bases and J by 3 bases. The CDR3 DNA follows: TGTGCCAGCAGCTTCGGACAGGGTGGCTACGAGCAGTACTTC. The encoded protein is CASSFGQGGYEQYF.

This rearrangement joins TRBV18 to TRBJ2-7, with TRBD2 matching 8 bases. Trimming at V came to 2 bases and at J to 7 bases, leaving 10 bases not matched to a gene. The CDR3 has 15 amino acids. Germline loops: CDR1 KGHSH, CDR2 LQKENI. The CDR3 loop is CASSPELAVRGEQYF. CDR3 in DNA: TGTGCCAGCTCACCAGAACTAGCGGTGAGAGGAGAGCAGTACTTC.

A single count supports this clonotype. The rearrangement joins TRBV20-1 to TRBJ1-5; 7 nucleotides agree with TRBD1. Trimming cost V 6 bases and J 0 bases; bases outside gene matches: 5. The CDR3 totals 14 residues. Germline V lookup: CDR1 DFQATT, CDR2 SNEGSKA (reference sequence). The CDR3 sequence is CSAETGDSNQPQHF. The CDR3 coding sequence is TGCAGTGCGGAAACAGGGGATAGCAATCAGCCCCAGCATTTT.

The V gene is TRBV10-3, the J gene TRBJ2-7, with TRBD1 identical over 8 bases. Germline-derived CDR1 and CDR2 are ENHRY and SYGVKD. With V trimmed by 3 bases and J by 6 bases, 7 bases remained unmatched. The length of the CDR3 is 14 residues. The CDR3 reads CAISERQGSAEQYF. The DNA of the CDR3 is TGTGCCATCAGTGAACGACAGGGGTCCGCCGAGCAGTACTTC.

V and J are TRBV5-1 and TRBJ2-1; D remains ambiguous. Germline-derived CDR1 and CDR2 are SGHRS and YFSETQ. CDR3 length: 13 amino acids. The V end was cut by 4 bases, the J end by 9 bases, with 14 bases between. CDR3 nucleotides: TGCGCCAGCAGCACGGAGAGACTGGGTGAGCAGTTCTTC. Translation gives CASSTERLGEQFF.

V gene TRBV12-3 or TRBV12-4 combines with J gene TRBJ1-1; no definite D call. V was pared by 7 bases and J by 5 bases, with 17 bases between. The CDR3 spans 14 residues. Here the CDR3 reads CASTLNGGFTEAFF. The CDR3 DNA sequence: TGTGCCAGCACCCTAAACGGAGGGTTTACTGAAGCTTTCTTT.

This sequence joins TRBV20-1 and TRBJ1-6; 7 bases align to TRBD1. Germline lookup yields CDR1 DFQATT and CDR2 SNEGSKA (reference sequence). The CDR3 runs to 15 residues. Losses at the gene ends were 3 bases for V and 5 bases for J; bases not matched to a gene: 7. The CDR3: CSASRTGLDNSPLHF. Written as DNA, the CDR3 is TGCAGTGCTAGCCGGACAGGCCTAGATAATTCACCCCTCCACTTT.

This clonotype has ten or more counts. The chain carries TRBV11-2 and TRBJ1-4; D is ambiguous. Trimming removed 4 bases from V and 3 bases from J, with 15 bases in between. Germline values: CDR1 SGHAT, CDR2 FQNNGV. The CDR3 totals 16 residues. CDR3 amino acids: CASSSQMDGPNEKLFF. CDR3 bases: TGTGCCAGCAGCTCACAAATGGACGGTCCTAATGAAAAACTGTTTTTT.

The rearrangement links TRBV7-2 to TRBJ1-2; 12 bases line up with TRBD1. The CDR3 runs to 15 residues. The germline gives CDR1 SGHTA, CDR2 FQGNSA. The V gene end was trimmed by 4 bases and the J gene end by 4 bases; junction bases not matched to a gene: 4. The CDR3 coding sequence is TGTGCCAGCAGCTCCCGGGACAGGGGGCCCTATGGCTACACCTTC. Protein product: CASSSRDRGPYGYTF.

The V and J genes are TRBV3-1 and TRBJ2-1, with 7 bases identical to TRBD2. The CDR3 covers 15 residues. V shed 1 base and J 7 bases; nucleotides not matched to a gene: 7. Germline V gene data show CDR1 as LGHDT and CDR2 as YNNKEL (reference sequence). The CDR3 coding sequence is TGTGCCAGCAGCCAAGCAGGTAGCGGGCCGAATGAGCAGTTCTTC. Translated, it gives CASSQAGSGPNEQFF.